This entry lists 13 T cell receptor beta chains sequenced from one sample in a study of blood T cell repertoires in COVID-19. Some clones are missing from TCRdb's copy, which holds only in-frame ones; the method was immunoSEQ multiplex PCR. The sample records a few hundred thousand clones, about 90% being singletons. Specimen: peripheral blood. The source of these receptors is a woman aged 45-65 years with acute or convalescent COVID-19.

The DNA of the CDR3 is TGTGCCAGTAAGGACCGCGGGGCTAGGGGTGACACTGAAGCTTTCTTT. Translation: CASKDRGARGDTEAFF. This chain connects TRBV19 to TRBJ1-1, with D maybe TRBD1 (5 bases). V was shortened by 7 bases and J by 3 bases, with 21 bases between the two germline ends. Germline V gene lookup returns CDR1 LNHDA and CDR2 SQIVND (reference sequence). The CDR3 has 16 residues. The variable domain in full, with the rest retrieved from reference TRBV19 and TRBJ1-1, is DGGITQSPKYLFRKEGQNVTLSCEQNLNHDAMYWYRQDPGQGLRLIYYSQIVNDFQKGDIAEGYSVSREKKESFPLTVTSAQKNPTAFYLCASKDRGARGDTEAFFGQGTRLTVV.

The chain employs TRBV4-3 and TRBJ1-2; TRBD1 might be the D (5 bases). CDR3 length: 15 amino acids. The V end lost 1 base, the J end lost 0 bases, and 9 bases lay between the germline ends. The germline CDR1 and CDR2 sequences are LGHNA and YSLEER. CDR3 in amino acids: CASSQGGGSNYGYTF. The CDR3 DNA reads TGCGCCAGCAGCCAAGGGGGGGGGTCTAACTATGGCTACACCTTC.

The chain links TRBV19 to TRBJ1-5; weak D call: TRBD1 (6 bases). Germline V gene data show CDR1 as LNHDA and CDR2 as SQIVND (reference sequence). The CDR3 extends over 16 amino acids. The V end lost 11 bases, the J end lost 1 base, and 21 bases lay between the germline ends. CDR3 protein: CASAATGMRSNQPQHF. The CDR3 DNA follows: TGTGCCTCAGCGGCCACAGGGATGAGGAGCAATCAGCCCCAGCATTTT. The variable domain in full, completed from reference TRBV19 and TRBJ1-5, reads DGGITQSPKYLFRKEGQNVTLSCEQNLNHDAMYWYRQDPGQGLRLIYYSQIVNDFQKGDIAEGYSVSREKKESFPLTVTSAQKNPTAFYLCASAATGMRSNQPQHFGDGTRLSIL.

This clone turned up a few times. This rearrangement joins TRBV7-2 to TRBJ2-7; D ambiguous. The CDR3 loop spans 14 amino acids. Deletions cut 2 bases from V and 0 bases from J, with 8 bases between. In germline, CDR1 is SGHTA, CDR2 FQGNSA. The DNA for the CDR3 is TGTGCCAGCAGCTTATTGCTGAGCTCCTACGAGCAGTACTTC. It codes for CASSLLLSSYEQYF.

V and J are TRBV5-8 and TRBJ2-7; 9 bases fit TRBD1. The V and J ends lost 4 bases and 7 bases, in that order; junction bases with no gene match: 27. This CDR3 spans 20 amino acids. Germline values: CDR1 SGHTS, CDR2 YDEGEE. CDR3 bases: TGTGCCAGCAGCCGGTTCGGGCGGATCGGGACAGGGACTCCTGGAGGGGAGCAGTACTTC. This codes for CASSRFGRIGTGTPGGEQYF.

CDR3: CASSVAGQGTDTQYF. DNA of the CDR3: TGTGCCAGCAGCGTAGCCGGACAAGGCACAGATACGCAGTATTTT. This sequence joins TRBV9 and TRBJ2-3; D perhaps matches TRBD1 (5 bases). The CDR3 loop spans 15 amino acids. The germline V and J ends were trimmed by 0 bases and 1 base, with 9 bases remaining between them. Per germline, CDR1 SGDLS and CDR2 YYNGEE.

The chain is built from TRBV4-1 and TRBJ1-1, with TRBD1 matching over 9 bases. Trimming took 0 bases from V and 6 from J; bases not matched to a gene: 8. The germline V gene has CDR1 MGHRA and CDR2 YSYEKL. The CDR3 is made up of 16 amino acids. The DNA for the CDR3 is TGCGCCAGCAGCCAAGATGGGGACAGGGCTAAGTCTGAAGCTTTCTTT. The encoded protein is CASSQDGDRAKSEAFF.

V is TRBV7-8 and J is TRBJ2-5; the match to TRBD1 covers 8 bases. Trimming took 4 bases from V and 5 from J; bases not matched to a gene: 12. This CDR3 has 16 residues. Per the germline V gene, CDR1 is SGHVS and CDR2 is FQNEAQ. For the CDR3, the DNA is TGTGCCAGCAGCTCAAAGGGGGGCAGGGGGCGGGAGACCCAGTACTTC. This translates into CASSSKGGRGRETQYF.

This chain uses TRBV2 with TRBJ2-2, with D hard to call. The germline V gene has CDR1 SNHLY and CDR2 FYNNEI. V lost 2 bases to trimming and J lost 1 base, with 8 bases between them. The CDR3 spans 15 residues. CDR3 loop: CASSESSRNTGELFF. The CDR3 DNA follows: TGTGCCAGCAGTGAATCTAGTAGGAACACCGGGGAGCTGTTTTTT.

The V and J genes are TRBV9 and TRBJ2-1; tentatively, D is TRBD1 (5 bases). CDR1 is SGDLS and CDR2 is YYNGEE in the germline V gene. The CDR3 loop spans 16 amino acids. V was clipped by 1 base and J by 3 bases, with 14 bases between them. The CDR3 here is CASSVSGNNLYNEQFF. The CDR3 DNA is TGTGCCAGCAGCGTATCAGGGAACAACCTCTACAATGAGCAGTTCTTC. The variable domain in full, completed from reference TRBV9 and TRBJ2-1, reads DSGVTQTPKHLITATGQRVTLRCSPRSGDLSVYWYQQSLDQGLQFLIQYYNGEERAKGNILERFSAQQFPDLHSELNLSSLELGDSALYFCASSVSGNNLYNEQFFGPGTRLTVL.

This rearrangement joins TRBV7-9 to TRBJ2-6; no definite D call. Germline V gene data show CDR1 as SEHNR and CDR2 as FQNEAQ (reference sequence). V gave up 8 bases and J gave up 1 base, with 6 bases separating them. The CDR3 totals 13 residues. CDR3 loop: CASAASGANVLTF. The DNA of the CDR3 is TGTGCCAGCGCGGCTTCTGGGGCCAACGTCCTGACTTTC.

The chain recombines TRBV30 with TRBJ1-2; tentative D call: TRBD1 (5 bases). The CDR3 is 18 residues long. Germline V gene sequence: CDR1 GTSNPN, CDR2 SVGIG (reference sequence). V lost 0 bases, J lost 8 bases, and 28 bases lay in between. The CDR3 is CAWSVGPLGAPLSWGYTF. The CDR3 DNA is TGTGCCTGGAGTGTAGGGCCTCTAGGGGCTCCACTCAGCTGGGGCTACACCTTC.

The chain employs TRBV7-2 and TRBJ1-2; no definite D call. Germline V gene lookup returns CDR1 SGHTA and CDR2 FQGNSA. The CDR3 loop spans 15 amino acids. V lost 0 bases to trimming and J lost 4 bases, with 12 bases between them. The CDR3 coding sequence is TGTGCCAGCAGCTTAGCGTTACCGGGGATCTATGGCTACACCTTC. Translated: CASSLALPGIYGYTF.